This note documents a single TCR beta chain sequence. Its antigen is as yet unknown. This specimen belongs to a study of PD-1 blockade in mismatch repair-deficient tumors. Study observations and caveats: Rapid post-treatment expansion, then contraction, generally preceding radiologic response, marked tumor-resident clones.

The CDR3 sequence is 18 residues long. The ends lost 0 bases at V and 4 bases at J; junction bases unmatched: 8. Germline V gene sequence: CDR1 LNHDA, CDR2 SQIVND (reference sequence). Generated by immunoSEQ multiplex PCR, the TCRdb table keeps only in-frame clones and is missing some. The sample includes 120,000 or so clones, 86% of them seen just once. PCR or immunohistochemistry showed mismatch repair deficiency in every enrolled patient. TCRs were sequenced from a few patients responding to pembrolizumab. The material was peripheral blood, obtained 44 weeks after starting pembrolizumab. This clonotype originated in an adult with mismatch repair-deficient cancer. The chain employs TRBV19 and TRBJ1-5; TRBD1 matches at 11 bases. The DNA of the CDR3 is TGTGCCAGTAGTATAGATAGCCGCGGGACAGGGGGTAATCAGCCCCAGCATTTT. It codes for CASSIDSRGTGGNQPQHF.